The 24 T cell receptor beta chains listed next were all sequenced from one sample in a study of blood T cells in healthy people across ages. The use of a sample-barcoded 5' primer and a J-beta primer mix characterized a second PCR of about 7 to 12 cycles. TCRdb passed the 5' RACE reads through MiXCR, listing each CDR3 protein once. This repertoire shows 700,000 to 850,000 distinct CDR3 sequences, 40% to 65% found once; its top ten account for approximately 40%. Sequencing was carried out using blood. The source of these receptors is a man at least 80 years old in good health.

Only a few counts were recorded for this clonotype. This chain uses TRBV4-1 with TRBJ2-7; possibly TRBD2 for D (6 bases). V was shortened by 0 bases and J by 1 base, with 19 bases between the two germline ends. This CDR3 region has 18 residues. The germline CDR1 and CDR2 sequences are MGHRA and YSYEKL. For the CDR3, the DNA is TGCGCCAGCAGCCAAGACCCTAGACTAGTCGGTCGGTCCTACGAGCAGTACTTC. It encodes CASSQDPRLVGRSYEQYF.

This clonotype has a handful of counts. The chain couples TRBV7-8 to TRBJ2-1; possible D gene TRBD2, 5 bases. CDR1 and CDR2 (germline): SGHVS, FQNEAQ. The CDR3 loop spans 12 amino acids. The V end was cut by 4 bases, the J end by 9 bases, with 10 bases between. The CDR3 reads CASSYGLGEQFF. The CDR3 DNA sequence: TGTGCCAGCAGCTACGGACTGGGTGAGCAGTTCTTC.

The chain couples TRBV6-6 to TRBJ2-5, with D possibly TRBD2 on 6 matching bases. The J call is doubtful: the DNA matches TRBJ2-7 better. Germline CDR1 and CDR2: MNHNY and SVGAGI (reference sequence). The CDR3 extends over 15 amino acids. The CDR3 DNA reads TGTGCCAGCAGTTACTCGACGGAGGGGCTTTACGAGCAGTACTTC. The encoded protein is CASSYSTEGLYEQYF.

This clonotype was counted a few times. This chain joins TRBV29-1 and TRBJ2-5, with D possibly TRBD1 on 6 matching bases. Looked up from germline, CDR1 is SQVTM and CDR2 is ANQGSEA. V was pared by 1 base and J by 5 bases, with 11 bases between. CDR3 length: 13 residues. As DNA, the CDR3 is TGCAGCGTTGAAGGGGGGCTTGGGGAGACCCAGTACTTC. Residues: CSVEGGLGETQYF.

V gene TRBV29-1 combines with J gene TRBJ1-2; D might be TRBD1 (5 bases). Germline lookup yields CDR1 SQVTM and CDR2 ANQGSEA. Between the trimmed V and J ends, which lost 1 base and 7 bases, there was a span of 19 bases. The CDR3 runs 15 residues. CDR3 nucleotide sequence: TGCAGCGTTGAAGGGAGCCCCTCGGACATGGTTGGCTACACCTTC. Protein sequence: CSVEGSPSDMVGYTF.

The chain couples TRBV20-1 to TRBJ1-2; 10 bases are a match to TRBD1. This CDR3 comprises 18 residues. Germline values: CDR1 DFQATT, CDR2 SNEGSKA (reference sequence). V was pared by 3 bases and J by 4 bases, with 17 bases of the junction left unmatched. The CDR3: CSARLNSNRDRGSYGYTF. The CDR3, as DNA: TGCAGTGCTAGGTTAAACTCAAACCGGGACAGGGGTTCCTATGGCTACACCTTC.

This chain joins TRBV11-3 and TRBJ2-1, with 11 positions matching TRBD2. This CDR3 contains 16 residues. Per the germline V gene, CDR1 is SGHNT and CDR2 is YENEEA. Trimming removed 4 bases from V and 8 bases from J; junction bases left unmatched: 10. The CDR3 bases are TGTGCCAGCAGCTCCCGACTAGCGGGGACGGTGGATGAGCAGTTCTTC. Translating it yields CASSSRLAGTVDEQFF.

V is TRBV15 and J is TRBJ1-2; 7 nucleotides agree with TRBD1. CDR1 is LNHNV and CDR2 is YYDKDF in the germline V gene (reference sequence). Trimming cost V 0 bases and J 3 bases; bases outside gene matches: 13. There are 18 residues in the CDR3. CDR3 bases: TGTGCCACCAGCAGAGAAGGAGGGGGCGCCGCGCTGGACTATGGCTACACCTTC. This sequence encodes CATSREGGGAALDYGYTF.

This chain joins TRBV2 and TRBJ2-4; 13 bases align to TRBD2. The J call may be incorrect, as the DNA end agrees better with TRBJ2-7. The CDR3 consists of 15 residues. CDR1 and CDR2 (germline): SNHLY, FYNNEI. This chain's CDR3 is CASSRLAGGSGEQYF. CDR3 sequence (DNA): TGTGCCAGCAGCCGACTAGCGGGAGGAAGCGGCGAGCAGTACTTC.

In its sample, this clonotype was seen once. V gene TRBV20-1 combines with J gene TRBJ2-3; 11 nucleotides line up with TRBD2. This CDR3 spans 16 amino acids. The V gene's germline CDR1 is DFQATT and CDR2 SNEGSKA (reference sequence). Trimming cost V 3 bases and J 3 bases; bases outside gene matches: 8. The CDR3 DNA sequence: TGCAGTGCTAGTCTTACTAGCGGGAGTTTGACAGATACGCAGTATTTT. Amino acid sequence: CSASLTSGSLTDTQYF.

The V and J genes are TRBV5-1 and TRBJ2-7; TRBD2 might be the D (6 bases). The end of the DNA aligns better with TRBJ2-5, so the J call may be wrong. Germline CDR1 SGHRS, CDR2 YFSETQ. CDR3 size: 15 residues. CDR3 loop: CASSLGTNQKETQYF. The CDR3 bases are TGCGCCAGCAGCTTGGGGACTAACCAAAAAGAGACCCAGTACTTC.

The sample holds a few counts of this clonotype. The V and J genes are TRBV20-1 and TRBJ2-7; 9 bases line up with TRBD2. Germline V gene lookup returns CDR1 DFQATT and CDR2 SNEGSKA (reference sequence). With 4 bases clipped from V and 1 base from J, the junction kept 17 bases outside the gene matches. The CDR3 loop spans 18 amino acids. CDR3 in DNA: TGCAGTGCTATCCCAACTAGCGGGTCCACTTCAAAATCCTACGAGCAGTACTTC. Its translation is CSAIPTSGSTSKSYEQYF.

The rearrangement links TRBV27 to TRBJ2-6; D unclear. The CDR3 is 13 residues long. Germline V lookup: CDR1 MNHEY, CDR2 SMNVEV (reference sequence). Trimming pared 7 bases from V and 4 bases from J, leaving 8 bases between. CDR3 DNA sequence: TGTGCCAGCACCCCGCTCGGGGCCAACGTCCTGACTTTC. Its translation is CASTPLGANVLTF.

The chain carries TRBV28 and TRBJ2-5, with a tentative D call TRBD2 (6 bases). Germline CDR1 is MDHEN and CDR2 is SYDVKM. CDR3 length: 16 amino acids. Trimming stripped 3 bases from V and 0 bases from J, with 14 bases between. CDR3 sequence reads: CASSFPASEYQETQYF. CDR3 sequence (DNA): TGTGCCAGCAGTTTCCCTGCTAGCGAGTACCAAGAGACCCAGTACTTC.

The chain uses TRBV6-6 and TRBJ1-5; the match to TRBD1 covers 8 bases. Germline lookup yields CDR1 MNHNY and CDR2 SVGAGI (reference sequence). The CDR3 is 13 amino acids. V gave up 8 bases and J gave up 6 bases; unmatched junction bases: 6. The CDR3 sequence is CASVDRGGQPQHF. The CDR3 DNA is TGTGCCAGCGTCGACAGGGGCGGTCAGCCCCAGCATTTT.

The rearrangement links TRBV29-1 to TRBJ1-1, with D tentatively TRBD1 (5 bases). V lost 3 bases to trimming and J lost 1 base, with 18 bases between them. Looked up from germline, CDR1 is SQVTM and CDR2 is ANQGSEA. This CDR3 has 16 residues. This CDR3 reads CSVESGVGGSNTEAFF. The CDR3 coding sequence is TGCAGCGTTGAGTCTGGAGTGGGGGGATCGAACACTGAAGCTTTCTTT.

This clonotype was seen a single time. Here the CDR3 reads CASSRGSKGEQYF. CDR3 coding DNA: TGTGCCAGCAGCAGGGGGAGCAAAGGTGAGCAGTACTTC. The V call is TRBV12-3 or TRBV12-4, the J call TRBJ2-7; 7 positions agree with TRBD1. The V segment lost 6 bases and the J segment 7 bases; nucleotides outside the gene matches: 9. The CDR3 spans 13 residues.

The chain has TRBV5-4 and TRBJ2-7, with D perhaps TRBD2 (5 bases). The V end was cut by 4 bases, the J end by 2 bases, with 16 bases between. The CDR3 loop spans 15 amino acids. Germline-derived CDR1 and CDR2 are SGHNT and YYREEE (reference sequence). The CDR3 sequence: CASSPGGRTAYEQYF. For the CDR3, the DNA is TGTGCCAGCAGCCCCGGAGGCAGGACCGCCTACGAGCAGTACTTC. Full variable domain (outside the CDR3, taken from reference TRBV5-4 and TRBJ2-7): ETGVTQSPTHLIKTRGQQVTLRCSSQSGHNTVSWYQQALGQGPQFIFQYYREEENGRGNFPPRFSGLQFPNYSSELNVNALELDDSALYLCASSPGGRTAYEQYFGPGTRLTVT.

This clonotype was seen ten or more times. The chain couples TRBV5-1 to TRBJ2-7; 7 positions agree with TRBD1. J gave up 5 bases and V 4 bases, and 6 bases lay outside the gene matches. The germline V gene encodes CDR1 SGHRS and CDR2 YFSETQ. The CDR3 runs to 13 residues. CDR3 in amino acids: CASSRQGRDEQYF. The DNA for the CDR3 is TGCGCCAGCAGCAGACAGGGCCGCGACGAGCAGTACTTC.

This clonotype came up a few times. This rearrangement joins TRBV4-2 to TRBJ1-2; D may be TRBD1 (5 bases). CDR3 length: 16 amino acids. CDR1 LGHNA and CDR2 YNFKEQ come from the germline V gene. Trimming left V 0 bases short and J 5 bases short, with 16 bases between. CDR3 DNA sequence: TGTGCCAGCAGCCAAGATATGAGGACGGGGGTATATGGCTACACCTTC. This sequence encodes CASSQDMRTGVYGYTF.

The table lists this clonotype with a few counts. The chain carries TRBV10-3 and TRBJ2-7, with 11 bases lining up with TRBD2. The trim removed 2 bases at V and 11 bases at J, leaving 11 bases unmatched. Germline CDR1 ENHRY, CDR2 SYGVKD. The CDR3 is 15 residues long. For the CDR3, the DNA is TGTGCCATCAGTGAGGATGCTCCTAGCGGGAGGCTGGAGTACTTC. It encodes CAISEDAPSGRLEYF.

This clonotype appeared a few times. This chain connects TRBV2 to TRBJ2-1; D assignment may be TRBD1 or TRBD2 (6 bases each). Germline V gene lookup returns CDR1 SNHLY and CDR2 FYNNEI. V lost 6 bases, J lost 9 bases, and 15 bases lay in between. The CDR3 is made up of 13 amino acids. This CDR3 is CASRRDTGGEQFF. For the CDR3, the DNA is TGTGCCAGCAGGAGGGACACCGGGGGTGAGCAGTTCTTC.

The rearrangement uses TRBV24-1 and TRBJ1-2; D call uncertain. The CDR3 sequence is 13 residues long. In germline, CDR1 is KGHDR, CDR2 SFDVKD. Trimming took 5 bases from V and 1 from J, leaving 7 bases between them. The CDR3 nucleotides read TGTGCCACCAGTGGCAGCGATAACTATGGCTACACCTTC. Its protein is CATSGSDNYGYTF.

V gene TRBV6-5 combines with J gene TRBJ1-2; TRBD1 aligns across 9 bases. The trim removed 0 bases at V and 8 bases at J, leaving 4 bases unmatched. CDR3 length equals 14 residues. From germline, CDR1 is MNHEY and CDR2 SVGAGI. CDR3 in DNA: TGTGCCAGCAGTTACTCAACAGGGGGCGCGGGCTACACCTTC. Translating it yields CASSYSTGGAGYTF.